This T cell receptor beta chain was retrieved from a study of cytomegalovirus exposure and HLA in healthy donors. Study-wide results and limits: With high specificity and sensitivity, the classifier reportedly diagnosed cytomegalovirus status. The CMV antigen specificity of a few CMV-associated chains was confirmed through in vitro analysis. Within the 130 or so validation repertoires, first-cohort TCR clusters tended to co-occur, according to a later analysis. There were around 160 TCR beta chains listed as cytomegalovirus-associated.

Concerning this clone itself: Its target is unknown.

Trimming cost V 4 bases and J 5 bases, with 15 bases left between them. The CDR3 loop spans 14 amino acids. The germline V gene has CDR1 WSHSY and CDR2 SAAADI. The data were produced by immunoSEQ multiplex PCR, yet TCRdb's version contains in-frame clones alone and is incomplete. The sample has about 150,000 clones, roughly 89% seen once; the top ten hold more than 2.5%. Input material: PBMCs. The genes are TRBV10-2 and TRBJ2-7, with D unclear. The clonotype comes from a woman aged 18 to 35 in good health and CMV-seropositive. CDR3 sequence: CASSVDPDNHEQYF. The CDR3 DNA reads TGCGCCAGCAGTGTTGACCCTGACAACCACGAGCAGTACTTC.